Shown below are 14 T cell receptor beta chains from a single sample sequenced in a study of T cells in Graves' hyperthyroidism and ophthalmopathy. RNA transcripts served as the template for amplifying TCR beta CDR3 regions. An initial round of RT-PCR targeting the TCR CDR3 relied on the HTBI primer set. TCRdb re-called the multiplex PCR reads with MiXCR, one entry per CDR3 protein. The sample includes over 150,000 distinct CDR3 sequences, less than 20% of them seen just once. The source material was blood. These receptor sequences come from a woman aged 45-65 years with Graves' hyperthyroidism.

This clonotype was seen a handful of times. The chain uses TRBV5-6 and TRBJ2-1, with TRBD2 matching 12 bases. CDR3 length: 16 amino acids. J was trimmed by 7 bases and V by 1 base; bases with no gene match: 6. Per germline, CDR1 SGHDT and CDR2 YYEEEE. CDR3: CASSLSPSGRVNEQFF. For the CDR3, the DNA is TGTGCCAGCAGCTTGAGTCCTAGCGGGAGGGTTAATGAGCAGTTCTTC.

This clonotype has ten or more counts. The V and J genes are TRBV7-9 and TRBJ2-1; 8 bases map to TRBD2. V lost 3 bases, J lost 5 bases, and 6 bases stayed unmatched. The CDR3 consists of 15 residues. Germline lookup yields CDR1 SEHNR and CDR2 FQNEAQ (reference sequence). In DNA form, the CDR3 reads TGTGCCAGCAGCTTTGCGGGGGGCGCGCACAATGAGCAGTTCTTC. Residues: CASSFAGGAHNEQFF.

This clonotype was detected ten times or more. The chain combines TRBV5-1 with TRBJ1-1; D is perhaps TRBD1 (5 bases). This CDR3 contains 15 residues. Trimming left V 0 bases short and J 1 base short, with 10 bases between. Per the germline V gene, CDR1 is SGHRS and CDR2 is YFSETQ. The CDR3 loop reads CASSLDGGGNTEAFF. As DNA, the CDR3 is TGCGCCAGCAGCTTGGATGGGGGGGGGAACACTGAAGCTTTCTTT.

V usage is TRBV5-1 and J usage is TRBJ1-1; D not certain. Germline CDR1 reads SGHRS; CDR2 reads YFSETQ. V lost 8 bases, J lost 0 bases, and 11 bases lay in between. The CDR3 is 13 residues long. The CDR3 protein is CASVQELNTEAFF. CDR3 DNA: TGCGCCAGTGTCCAGGAATTGAACACTGAAGCTTTCTTT.

This clonotype was picked up many times. CDR3 nucleotide sequence: TGTGCCAGCAGTCCAAGGGTGAACGACTACGAGCAGTACTTC. Its protein is CASSPRVNDYEQYF. The chain couples TRBV28 to TRBJ2-7; D gene ambiguous. The germline V gene has CDR1 MDHEN and CDR2 SYDVKM. V was shortened by 5 bases and J by 3 bases, with 14 bases between the two germline ends. The CDR3 contains 14 residues.

The chain recombines TRBV28 with TRBJ1-1; D gene unclear. This CDR3 region has 13 residues. In germline, CDR1 is MDHEN, CDR2 SYDVKM. With 6 bases removed from V and 10 bases from J, the gap between germline ends came to 18 bases. The CDR3 DNA reads as TGTGCCAGCAGCCCACGGACGAGGTTGGTAGCTTTCTTT. It is translated as CASSPRTRLVAFF.

About this clonotype: One end of the junction fails to match germline, which may point to a read error. The CDR3 loop reads CASRAFARGDTDAQYF. The CDR3 nucleotides read TGTGCCAGCAGAGCCTTTGCAAGGGGGGACACAGATGCGCAGTATTTT. This chain joins TRBV6-1 and TRBJ2-3, with D perhaps matching TRBD1 or TRBD2 (6 bases each). Germline V gene sequence: CDR1 MNHNS, CDR2 SASEGT. This CDR3 region has 16 residues.

This clonotype has at least ten counts. The chain couples TRBV5-1 to TRBJ1-1; D is unclear. Germline assignment: CDR1 SGHRS and CDR2 YFSETQ. The CDR3 runs to 15 residues. V lost 4 bases to trimming and J lost 5 bases, with 18 bases between them. The chain's CDR3 is CASSKEPGLLTEAFF. The CDR3 bases are TGCGCCAGCAGCAAAGAACCGGGATTATTGACTGAAGCTTTCTTT.

This chain uses TRBV27 with TRBJ1-1; 8 bases fit TRBD1. V trimming: 7 bases; J trimming: 1 base; junction bases outside the gene matches: 8. This CDR3 region has 15 residues. Looked up from germline, CDR1 is MNHEY and CDR2 is SMNVEV (reference sequence). The CDR3 sequence is CASTRVGTGNTEAFF. CDR3 in DNA: TGTGCCAGCACTAGGGTCGGGACAGGGAACACTGAAGCTTTCTTT.

As concerns this clonotype: This may be a read error, as it is one base from a much larger clone. The chain combines TRBV11-2 with TRBJ2-7, with D unclear. The DNA end is a closer match to TRBJ2-1, so the J assignment may be wrong. The V gene's germline CDR1 is SGHAT and CDR2 FQNNGV. The CDR3 covers 14 residues. The CDR3 reads CASSLGHNSYEQFF. Written as DNA, the CDR3 is TGTGCCAGCAGCTTAGGACATAACTCCTACGAGCAGTTCTTC.

This clonotype was counted between two and nine times. CDR3 nucleotide sequence: TGTGCCTGGAGACCACTAGCGGGCTTCTACGAGCAGTACTTC. This codes for CAWRPLAGFYEQYF. V gene TRBV30 combines with J gene TRBJ2-7, with 9 bases fitting TRBD2. The length of the CDR3 is 14 residues. V shed 3 bases, J shed 3 bases, and the junction held 6 bases outside the gene matches. Germline-derived CDR1 and CDR2 are GTSNPN and SVGIG (reference sequence).

In its sample, this clonotype was seen a few times. The V call is TRBV24-1, the J call TRBJ2-5; perhaps TRBD1 as D (6 bases). The CDR3 has 15 amino acids. Trimming cost V 3 bases and J 5 bases, with 15 bases left between them. Germline-derived CDR1 and CDR2 are KGHDR and SFDVKD. CDR3 amino acids: CATSDPQGFQETQYF. The CDR3 DNA follows: TGTGCCACCAGTGATCCCCAGGGGTTCCAGGAGACCCAGTACTTC.

This clonotype was found many times. This rearrangement joins TRBV29-1 to TRBJ2-5; D possibly uses TRBD1 or TRBD2 (5 bases each). Germline V gene sequence: CDR1 SQVTM, CDR2 ANQGSEA. V was cut by 3 bases and J by 5 bases, with 16 bases left in between. The CDR3 is made up of 14 amino acids. The CDR3 region is CSVDEPLGEETQYF. The CDR3 region has the DNA TGCAGCGTTGATGAACCTCTAGGGGAGGAGACCCAGTACTTC.

The sample holds a few counts of this clonotype. The V and J genes are TRBV9 and TRBJ1-5; TRBD1 might be the D (5 bases). The CDR3 runs to 14 residues. Germline lookup yields CDR1 SGDLS and CDR2 YYNGEE. Trimming pared 3 bases from V and 4 bases from J, leaving 11 bases between. The CDR3 loop reads CASSDGTLNQPQHF. CDR3 coding DNA: TGTGCCAGCAGCGATGGGACTTTAAATCAGCCCCAGCATTTT.